This T cell receptor beta chain originates from a study of beta chain features in type 1 diabetes. Turning to this clone: A junction boundary mismatches the germline segment, possibly from a read error.

Reverse transcription of all isolated RNA meant that expressed TCRB transcripts were sequenced. TCRdb keeps only in-frame clones here, not all; method: immunoSEQ multiplex PCR. The sample includes hundreds of thousands of clones, 15% to 19% of them seen just once. The sample consisted of naive CD4+ T cells from blood. This receptor was obtained from a man in his late teens or twenties in good health.

CDR3 region: CASRVNEALF. CDR3 in DNA: TGTGCCAGCAGGGTTAATGAAGCTCTCTTT. This rearrangement joins TRBV28 to TRBJ1-1; D is ambiguous. This CDR3 has 10 residues. The germline CDR1 and CDR2 sequences are MDHEN and SYDVKM.